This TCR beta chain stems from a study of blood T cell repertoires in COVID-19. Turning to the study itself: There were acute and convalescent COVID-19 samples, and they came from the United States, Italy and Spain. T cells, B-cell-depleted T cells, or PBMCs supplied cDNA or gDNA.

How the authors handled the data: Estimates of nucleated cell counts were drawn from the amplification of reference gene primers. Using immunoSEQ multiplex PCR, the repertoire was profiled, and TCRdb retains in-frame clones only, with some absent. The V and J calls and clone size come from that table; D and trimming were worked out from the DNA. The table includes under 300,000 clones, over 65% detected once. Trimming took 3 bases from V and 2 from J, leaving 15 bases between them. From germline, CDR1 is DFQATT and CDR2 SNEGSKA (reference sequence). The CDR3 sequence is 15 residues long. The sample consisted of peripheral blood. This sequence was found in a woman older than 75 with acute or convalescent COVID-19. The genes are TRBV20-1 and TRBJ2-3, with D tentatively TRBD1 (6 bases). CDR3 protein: CSASYPWTATDTQYF. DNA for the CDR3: TGCAGTGCTAGTTACCCCTGGACAGCCACAGATACGCAGTATTTT.